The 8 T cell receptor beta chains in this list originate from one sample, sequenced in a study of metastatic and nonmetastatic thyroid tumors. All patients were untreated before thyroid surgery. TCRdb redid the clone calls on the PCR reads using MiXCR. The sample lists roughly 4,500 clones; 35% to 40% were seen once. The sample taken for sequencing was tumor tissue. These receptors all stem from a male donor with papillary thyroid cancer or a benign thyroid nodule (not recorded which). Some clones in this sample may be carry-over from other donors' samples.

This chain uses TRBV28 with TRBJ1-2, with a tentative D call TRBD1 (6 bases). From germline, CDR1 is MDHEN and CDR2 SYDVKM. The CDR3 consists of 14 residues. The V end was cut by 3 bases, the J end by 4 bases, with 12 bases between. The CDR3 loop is CASSLGGTGYGYTF. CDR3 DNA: TGTGCCAGCAGTTTGGGGGGCACGGGCTATGGCTACACCTTC.

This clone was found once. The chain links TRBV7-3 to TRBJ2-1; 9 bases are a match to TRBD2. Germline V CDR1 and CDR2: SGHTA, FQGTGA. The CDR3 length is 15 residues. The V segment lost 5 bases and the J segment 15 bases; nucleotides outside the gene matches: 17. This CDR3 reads CASSRAAGGPVGLFF. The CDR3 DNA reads TGTGCCAGCAGCAGAGCAGCGGGAGGCCCCGTGGGGTTGTTCTTC.

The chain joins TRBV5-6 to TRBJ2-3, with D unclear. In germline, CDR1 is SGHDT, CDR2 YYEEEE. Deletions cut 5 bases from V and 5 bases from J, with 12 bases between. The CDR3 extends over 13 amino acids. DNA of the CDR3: TGTGCCAGCAGGCGTGGGTCCAGAGATACGCAGTATTTT. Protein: CASRRGSRDTQYF.

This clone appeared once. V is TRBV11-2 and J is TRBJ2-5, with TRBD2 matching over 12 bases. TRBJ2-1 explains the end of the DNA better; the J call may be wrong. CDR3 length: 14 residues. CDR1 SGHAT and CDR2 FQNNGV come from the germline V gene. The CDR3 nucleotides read TGTGCCAGCAGCCGGACTAGCGGGACGAATGAGCAGTTCTTC. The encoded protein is CASSRTSGTNEQFF.

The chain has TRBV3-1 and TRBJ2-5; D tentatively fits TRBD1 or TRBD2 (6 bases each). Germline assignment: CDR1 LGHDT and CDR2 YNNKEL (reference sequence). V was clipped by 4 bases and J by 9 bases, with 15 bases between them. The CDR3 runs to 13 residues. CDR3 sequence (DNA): TGTGCCAGCAGCCTGGCGGGGCCAGGGGCCCAGTACTTC. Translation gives CASSLAGPGAQYF.

The CDR3 protein is CASRELGQGVEKLFF. DNA for the CDR3: TGTGCCAGCAGGGAGCTGGGACAGGGAGTTGAAAAACTGTTTTTT. This sequence joins TRBV6-1 and TRBJ1-4, with 9 bases identical to TRBD1. V shed 6 bases, J shed 7 bases, and the junction held 9 bases outside the gene matches. This CDR3 is built from 15 residues. Germline V gene data show CDR1 as MNHNS and CDR2 as SASEGT.

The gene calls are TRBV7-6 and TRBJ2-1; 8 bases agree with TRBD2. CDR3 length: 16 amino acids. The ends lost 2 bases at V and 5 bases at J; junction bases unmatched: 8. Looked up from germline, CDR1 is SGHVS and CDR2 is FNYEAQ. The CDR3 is CASSLLGRGFHNEQFF. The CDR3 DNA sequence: TGTGCCAGCAGCTTACTCGGGAGGGGCTTTCACAATGAGCAGTTCTTC.

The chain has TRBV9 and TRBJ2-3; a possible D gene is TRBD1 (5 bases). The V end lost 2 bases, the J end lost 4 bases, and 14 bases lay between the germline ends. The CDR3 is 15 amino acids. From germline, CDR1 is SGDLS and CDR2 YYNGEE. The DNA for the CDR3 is TGTGCCAGCAGCGTCGGGTTAGGGGTGGCAGATACGCAGTATTTT. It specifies CASSVGLGVADTQYF. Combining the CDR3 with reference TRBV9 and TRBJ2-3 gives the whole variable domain DSGVTQTPKHLITATGQRVTLRCSPRSGDLSVYWYQQSLDQGLQFLIQYYNGEERAKGNILERFSAQQFPDLHSELNLSSLELGDSALYFCASSVGLGVADTQYFGPGTRLTVL.